This record concerns one T cell receptor beta chain sequence. In the study's own analysis: How many nucleated cells were present was estimated from reference gene primer amplification. TCRdb's copy holds only in-frame clones and misses some; the assay was immunoSEQ multiplex PCR. For V, J and clone size, that table is used; D and trimming come from the DNA. Found here are some 150,000 clones, about nine tenths of them singletons; the top ten hold more than 2%. This specimen belongs to a study of blood T cell repertoires in COVID-19. Overall study context: T cells, B-cell-depleted T cells, or PBMCs supplied cDNA or gDNA.

V was cut by 2 bases and J by 3 bases, with 17 bases left in between. CDR1 is LNHDA, CDR2 SQIVND, per germline (reference sequence). The CDR3 is 16 amino acids. The specimen was peripheral blood. The clonotype was recovered from an older woman with acute or convalescent COVID-19. The chain couples TRBV19 to TRBJ2-7, with D possibly matching TRBD1 (5 bases). CDR3 in DNA: TGTGCCAGTAGTATACTTCATTCTCAGGGATTCTACGAGCAGTACTTC. Translation: CASSILHSQGFYEQYF.